Listed here is a single T cell receptor beta chain. Antigen unknown. Trimming at V came to 6 bases and at J to 4 bases, leaving 4 bases not matched to a gene. CDR3 length equals 14 residues. Germline V CDR1 and CDR2: LNHDA, SQIVND (reference sequence). These data come from a study of early T cells in non-severe SARS-CoV-2 infection. Study details: It was bulk RNA from unsorted whole blood that was sequenced, and the chains were unpaired.

Study conclusions and caveats: Anti-spike CD8 specificities were favored by VDJdb matching, whose results missed private and CD4 specificities.

Researchers attached unique molecular identifiers to individual cDNA molecules. TCRdb reprocessed the 5' RACE reads with MiXCR, giving one entry per CDR3 protein. The sample holds approximately 90,000 distinct CDR3 sequences, approximately 16% seen once. This TCR was recovered from an adult who was a healthcare worker with PCR-confirmed SARS-CoV-2 infection or an uninfected control (not recorded which). Source: whole blood, taken at baseline. The J gene is TRBJ2-2, the V gene TRBV19; TRBD1 agrees at 8 bases. Here the CDR3 reads CASRDRVVTGELFF. DNA of the CDR3: TGTGCCAGTAGGGACAGGGTAGTCACCGGGGAGCTGTTTTTT.